This T cell receptor (beta chain) was recovered during a study of cytomegalovirus exposure and HLA in healthy donors. Study-level points and caveats: There were several of the most significant clusters that appeared linked to common viral pathogens in a later analysis. CMV serostatus was the only immune exposure information that was available.

This CDR3 comprises 14 residues. V gave up 8 bases and J gave up 11 bases; unmatched junction bases: 14. CDR1 and CDR2 (germline): LNHDA, SQIVND (reference sequence). Comments on this clone: As yet, its antigen is unknown.

PCR was performed using 60 Vbeta and 13 Jbeta primers. Profiling relied on immunoSEQ multiplex PCR, and the TCRdb table lists in-frame clones only, not all of them. The repertoire includes 150,000 to 180,000 clones, around 79% of them detected once, and 7.5% to 9% sits in the top ten. The J gene is TRBJ2-3, the V gene TRBV19; 9 bases map to TRBD2. The material sequenced was PBMCs. This clonotype was sampled from a man in his thirties or forties in good health and CMV-seropositive. The CDR3 nucleotides read TGTGCCAGTTCCAGCGGCGGGGGGGCTGGTAAGCAGTATTTT. This sequence encodes CASSSGGGAGKQYF.